This T cell receptor beta chain was sequenced for a study of control samples from healthy donors and cancer patients. Only in-frame clones appear in the TCRdb table, and some are missing; sequencing was by immunoSEQ multiplex PCR. Of about 89,000 clones in the sample, about 89% were seen once. The sequenced sample consisted of blood. This TCR derives from a young man in good health.

The CDR3 nucleotides are TGTGCCAGCAGCGCAAACTCTAACTATGGCTACACCTTC. This codes for CASSANSNYGYTF. This rearrangement joins TRBV9 to TRBJ1-2; no clear D gene. In germline, CDR1 is SGDLS, CDR2 YYNGEE. This CDR3 spans 13 amino acids. V lost 3 bases, J lost 0 bases, and 6 bases lay in between.